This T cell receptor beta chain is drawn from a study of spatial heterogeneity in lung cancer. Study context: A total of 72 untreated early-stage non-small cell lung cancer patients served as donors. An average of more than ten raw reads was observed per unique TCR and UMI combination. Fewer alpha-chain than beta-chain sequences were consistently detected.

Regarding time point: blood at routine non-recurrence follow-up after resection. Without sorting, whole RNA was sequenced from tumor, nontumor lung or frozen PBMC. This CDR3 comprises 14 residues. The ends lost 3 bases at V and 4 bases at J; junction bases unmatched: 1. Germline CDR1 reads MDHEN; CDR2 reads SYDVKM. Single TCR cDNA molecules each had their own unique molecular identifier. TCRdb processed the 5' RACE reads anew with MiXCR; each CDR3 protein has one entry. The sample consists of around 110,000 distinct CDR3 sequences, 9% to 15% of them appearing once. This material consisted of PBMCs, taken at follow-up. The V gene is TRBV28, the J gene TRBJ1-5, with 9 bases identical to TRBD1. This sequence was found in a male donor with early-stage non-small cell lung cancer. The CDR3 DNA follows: TGTGCCAGCAGTTTTGACAGGGGGAATCAGCCCCAGCATTTT. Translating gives CASSFDRGNQPQHF.